A selection of T cell receptor beta chains follows, all from one sample in a study of T cell responses to AZD1222 COVID-19 vaccine. Profiling relied on immunoSEQ multiplex PCR, and the TCRdb table lists in-frame clones only, not all of them. The sample shows roughly 69,000 clones, 80% of them seen only once. The sample was peripheral blood, taken 28 days after the second AZD1222 dose. The source of these receptors is an adult who received the AZD1222 COVID-19 vaccine. CDR3s include the opening cysteine and the closing phenylalanine or tryptophan. The D gene is left open where the match is weak. Some rows mark clone size as missing; the rest say once, few, many or name a class of expanded clone.

V gene	J gene	D gene	clone size	CDR3 DNA	CDR3 protein
TRBV6-5	TRBJ1-1	.	.	TGTGCCAGCAGTTTGACAGATAACACTGAAGCTTTCTTT	CASSLTDNTEAFF
TRBV4-1	TRBJ1-2	.	few	TGCGCCAGCAGCCAACCTATCCAGACCCGGGGCGTTAGTGGCTACACCTTC	CASSQPIQTRGVSGYTF
TRBV6-5	TRBJ1-6	.	.	TGTGCCAGCCAAACAGGGAATTCACCCCTCCACTTT	CASQTGNSPLHF
TRBV5-1	TRBJ1-1	.	.	TGCGCCAGCAGCTCCACGACATCCGGCCCCCTTTCGAGTGAAGCTTTCTTT	CASSSTTSGPLSSEAFF
TRBV2	TRBJ1-1	.	.	TGTGCCAGCAGTGCTCCCCCGGGGCGGATGAACACTGAAGCTTTCTTT	CASSAPPGRMNTEAFF
TRBV5-4	TRBJ2-7	TRBD1	.	TGTGCCAGCAGCCTCGGGGGACAGGGGGCCTACGAGCAGTACTTC	CASSLGGQGAYEQYF
TRBV7-9	TRBJ2-1	TRBD1	.	TGTGCCAGCAGCTTACCGACAGGGTTGATTAGGGGTGAGCAGTTCTTC	CASSLPTGLIRGEQFF
TRBV18	TRBJ1-2	.	.	TGTGCCAGCTCACCAAGGGGAGGCGACTATGGCTACACCTTC	CASSPRGGDYGYTF
TRBV6-2/TRBV6-3	TRBJ1-5	.	.	TGTGCCAGCAGTTACGCTACTGGGACTCAGCCCCAGCATTTT	CASSYATGTQPQHF
TRBV7-2	TRBJ2-7	TRBD1	.	TGTGCCAGCAGCCCAGAGCGCAGGGGGCGCGACGAGCAGTACTTC	CASSPERRGRDEQYF
TRBV7-2	TRBJ2-3	TRBD2	once	TGTGCCAGCAGCTCACACATCCTCGGGGGGGCCGGGGATACGCAGTATTTT	CASSSHILGGAGDTQYF
TRBV3-1/TRBV3-2	TRBJ1-2	TRBD1	.	TGTGCCAGCAGCCACAGGGGGCTTGGCTACACCTTC	CASSHRGLGYTF
TRBV19	TRBJ1-3	.	.	TGTGCCAGTAGTATCACCCAGGGAGTAGGAAACACCATATATTTT	CASSITQGVGNTIYF
TRBV18	TRBJ1-4	TRBD1	.	TGTGCCAGCTCACCGGGACAGGGGGCAACTAATGAAAAACTGTTTTTT	CASSPGQGATNEKLFF
TRBV14	TRBJ1-6	.	.	TGTGCCAGCAGCCTAACGGGGGTTGATTCACCCCTCCACTTT	CASSLTGVDSPLHF
TRBV27	TRBJ2-3	TRBD2	once	TGTGCCAGCAGTTGGACTAGCGGGGGCACAGATACGCAGTATTTT	CASSWTSGGTDTQYF
TRBV6-5	TRBJ1-2	.	.	TGTGCCAGCAGGGATCCAGGATTCTATGGCTACACCTTC	CASRDPGFYGYTF
TRBV6-5	TRBJ1-2	.	.	TGTGCCAGCAGTTCCACTAAGGACACCCGAATGGGTGGCTACACCTTC	CASSSTKDTRMGGYTF
TRBV11-3	TRBJ2-3	.	.	TGTGCCAGCAGCTTAGACGGGGGCTCGGGAGATACGCAGTATTTT	CASSLDGGSGDTQYF
TRBV10-3	TRBJ2-5	.	.	TGTGCCATCAGTGAAGTGCAATCGCAAGGGACCCAGTACTTC	CAISEVQSQGTQYF
TRBV5-1	TRBJ2-5	.	.	TGCGCCAGCAGCTTGGGTATTGGACAGTCCGGCGGAGAGACCCAGTACTTC	CASSLGIGQSGGETQYF
TRBV6-2/TRBV6-3	TRBJ1-2	.	.	TGTGCCAGCAGTTACTCGACGGCGGTAATTGGCTACACCTTC	CASSYSTAVIGYTF
TRBV18	TRBJ1-4	.	once	TGTGCCAGCTCACCACCGGGCCAGGGTAATGAAAAACTGTTTTTT	CASSPPGQGNEKLFF
TRBV7-2	TRBJ1-3	.	.	TGTGCCAGCAGCATAGGGGCTGGAAACACCATATATTTT	CASSIGAGNTIYF
TRBV5-4	TRBJ2-3	TRBD1	.	TGTGCCAGCAGCACGGACAGGGCAAGCACAGATACGCAGTATTTT	CASSTDRASTDTQYF
TRBV28	TRBJ2-1	.	.	TGTGCCAGCAGACGGGGAGAGGAGCAGTTCTTC	CASRRGEEQFF
TRBV15	TRBJ1-5	.	once	TGTGCCACCAGCAGAGGGCAGGGACCGAGGAGTGAGTATAGCAATCAGCCCCAGCATTTT	CATSRGQGPRSEYSNQPQHF
TRBV27	TRBJ2-7	.	few	TGTGCCAGCAGCTCAAACCCTCTTGCCACTATGTACTTC	CASSSNPLATMYF
TRBV9	TRBJ2-3	.	.	TGTGCCAGCAGCGTACTAGGAGATACGCAGTATTTT	CASSVLGDTQYF
TRBV6-2/TRBV6-3	TRBJ2-5	.	many	TGTGCCAGCAGTTACTATGGGGAGACCCAGTACTTC	CASSYYGETQYF
TRBV5-4	TRBJ2-6	.	.	TGTGCCAGCAGCTTGGGGGCAGGGATCAGCTCTGGGGCCAACGTCCTGACTTTC	CASSLGAGISSGANVLTF
TRBV3-1/TRBV3-2	TRBJ1-1	.	.	TGTGCCAGCAGCCAACCGGACCGGAACACTGAAGCTTTCTTT	CASSQPDRNTEAFF
TRBV6-5	TRBJ1-1	.	.	TGTGCCAGCAGTTACTTACAGGATGGGGAGGTTCGAGCTTTCTTT	CASSYLQDGEVRAFF
TRBV5-5	TRBJ1-2	.	.	TGTGCCAGCAGCTTGTTTCGACAGGCTAACTATGGCTACACCTTC	CASSLFRQANYGYTF
TRBV10-3	TRBJ2-7	TRBD2	.	TGTGCCATCAGTGAGTCGCCCGGGACTACATCCTACGAGCAGTACTTC	CAISESPGTTSYEQYF
TRBV2	TRBJ1-6	.	.	TGTGCCAGCAGTAGCTTCTGGGTCTCCTATAATTCACCCCTCCACTTT	CASSSFWVSYNSPLHF
TRBV11-2	TRBJ2-2	.	.	TGTGCCAGCGGGTGGGCCGGGGAGCTGTTTTTT	CASGWAGELFF
TRBV7-9	TRBJ1-2	TRBD1	.	TGTGCCAGCAGCTTAGGGGACAGGGTTGGCTACACCTTC	CASSLGDRVGYTF
TRBV2	TRBJ1-1	.	.	TGTGCCAGCACTGGGGCTATGAACACTGAAGCTTTCTTT	CASTGAMNTEAFF
TRBV30	TRBJ1-5	.	.	TGTGCCTGGAACCCCCCGGGGGGGGGCAATCAGCCCCAGCATTTT	CAWNPPGGGNQPQHF
TRBV14	TRBJ1-6	TRBD1	once	TGTGCCAGCAGCCAAGTTACAGGGGATCATTCACCCCTCCACTTT	CASSQVTGDHSPLHF
TRBV24-1	TRBJ2-6	.	.	TGTGCCACGAGTACAGGGAGGTGGGCCTCTGGGGCCAACGTCCTGACTTTC	CATSTGRWASGANVLTF
TRBV12-3/TRBV12-4	TRBJ2-5	.	.	TGTGCCAGCAGTGAGGACAGCCAAGAGACCCAGTACTTC	CASSEDSQETQYF
TRBV24-1	TRBJ1-2	.	.	TGTGCCACCAGACTAGCTCGGCCGAACTATGGCTACACCTTC	CATRLARPNYGYTF